This T cell receptor (beta chain) was found in a study of immune heterogeneity within non-small cell lung tumors. Per sample, roughly 570 ng of bulk tumor genomic DNA was the template used. From each primary tumor, several far-apart biopsies were obtained during surgery. Curative surgical treatment was performed in patients who had newly diagnosed, untreated non-small cell lung cancer. The TCR beta CDR3 region underwent multiplex PCR amplification with 32 V and 13 J primers. Each CDR3 protein is one row after TCRdb ran MiXCR on the multiplex PCR reads. The table includes 20,000 to 25,000 distinct CDR3 sequences, around 28% detected once. In the case of this clonotype: The junction differs from germline at one of its ends, possibly a read error.

In germline, CDR1 is MGHDK, CDR2 SYGVNS. CDR3 length: 17 amino acids. The sequencing sample was made of lung tumor tissue. The genes are TRBV25-1 and TRBJ2-1; TRBD2 agrees at 7 bases. The TCR comes from a man aged 35-49 years with non-small cell lung cancer. The CDR3 nucleotides are TGTGACAGCAGTGAATCCAGATCGGGAGGTCGGTACAATGAGCAGTTCTTC. Translated, it gives CDSSESRSGGRYNEQFF.